This T cell receptor beta chain is from a study of cytomegalovirus exposure and HLA in healthy donors. Study-wide results and caveats: Highest at DRB1 and lowest at HLA-C, TCR association rates differed among HLA loci in a later analysis. TRBV6-2, TRBV6-3 and other indistinguishable V segments were excluded.

Germline CDR1 reads LNHDA; CDR2 reads SQIVND (reference sequence). The trim removed 5 bases at V and 2 bases at J, leaving 8 bases unmatched. The CDR3 sequence is 16 residues long. Notes on this clone: What it binds is unknown.

Primers: 60 Vbeta forward and 13 Jbeta reverse. As originally analysed: In a later analysis, some 10 million of approximately 80 million unique beta chains occurred in at least two donors. The assay was immunoSEQ multiplex PCR, and TCRdb's table has in-frame clones only and misses some. V, J and clone size reflect that table, while D and trimming were determined from the DNA. This table has roughly 150,000 clones, approximately 70% appearing once. This clonotype originated in a young woman in good health and CMV-seropositive. The sample taken for sequencing was PBMCs. The rearrangement uses TRBV19 and TRBJ1-5; 8 bases match TRBD1. The CDR3 DNA reads TGTGCCAGTAGTGGGCGACAGGGGAGGCGCAATCAGCCCCAGCATTTT. Its protein product is CASSGRQGRRNQPQHF.